A selection of T cell receptor beta chains follows, all from one sample in a study of CD8 T cells in ankylosing spondylitis. TCRdb independently ran MiXCR on the 5' RACE reads; one entry per CDR3 protein. The table has about 160,000 distinct CDR3 sequences, 8.5% to 10% seen once. The material sequenced was blood, either unsorted or a sorted T cell fraction (not recorded which). These receptors were obtained from a female donor with ankylosing spondylitis or in good health (not recorded which). The CDR3 runs from the conserved cysteine through the conserved F or W. The D gene is left open where the match is weak. The listing skips clone size in some rows; elsewhere it reads once, few, many or a size class.

d_gene | abundance | len | j_gene | v_gene | CDR3nt | CDR3aa
TRBD2 | - | 17 | TRBJ2-1 | TRBV9 | TGTGCCAGCAGCGTGGGGAGTGCTAGCGGGAGGGCCAACGAGCAGTTCTTC | CASSVGSASGRANEQFF
- | - | 13 | TRBJ2-1 | TRBV19 | TGTGCCAGTAGTATAGCGGGAGTCCGTGAGCAGTTCTTC | CASSIAGVREQFF
TRBD2 | few | 16 | TRBJ2-7 | TRBV6-1 | TGTGCCAGCAGTGAGATTAGCGGGAGGGCCGTGTACGAGCAGTACTTC | CASSEISGRAVYEQYF
TRBD1 | - | 13 | TRBJ1-1 | TRBV25-1 | TGTGCCAGCAGCGTAACAGGGGCGGCTGAAGCTTTCTTT | CASSVTGAAEAFF
- | - | 15 | TRBJ1-1 | TRBV28 | TGTGCCAGCAGTTTGTTTCTGACATACAACACTGAAGCTTTCTTT | CASSLFLTYNTEAFF
TRBD2 | many | 11 | TRBJ2-7 | TRBV6-6 | TGTGCCAGCAGTGAGGGAGGGGAGCAGTACTTC | CASSEGGEQYF
- | many | 14 | TRBJ1-2 | TRBV29-1 | TGCAGCGTTGAACACGGCCCAACGGACTATGGCTACACCTTC | CSVEHGPTDYGYTF
- | few | 13 | TRBJ2-7 | TRBV7-9 | TGTGCCAGCAGCCCGGCCCCAGACTACGAGCAGTACTTC | CASSPAPDYEQYF
- | - | 13 | TRBJ2-7 | TRBV9 | TGTGCCAGCAGCGTAGGGGGGGATTACGAGCAGTACTTC | CASSVGGDYEQYF
- | many | 15 | TRBJ2-7 | TRBV3-1 | TGTGCCAGCAGCCAAGGGGCTAGGGGAACCTACGAGCAGTACTTC | CASSQGARGTYEQYF
- | few | 13 | TRBJ2-2 | TRBV5-1 | TGCGCCAGCAGCTTGGATGGCCGGTCAGAGCTGTTTTTT | CASSLDGRSELFF
TRBD2 | many | 15 | TRBJ2-1 | TRBV29-1 | TGCAGCGTTGAAGGGCAGACTAGCAGTCACAATGAGCAGTTCTTC | CSVEGQTSSHNEQFF
- | - | 12 | TRBJ2-1 | TRBV10-2 | TGCGCCAGCAGTGGTCAAGTTAGGGAGCAGTTCTTC | CASSGQVREQFF
- | many | 12 | TRBJ1-1 | TRBV6-2/TRBV6-3 | TGTGCCAGCACCGCCGGGGGGACTGAAGCTTTCTTT | CASTAGGTEAFF
- | - | 13 | TRBJ2-3 | TRBV28 | TGTGCCAGCACCGCACTCGGCACAGATACGCAGTATTTT | CASTALGTDTQYF
- | - | 13 | TRBJ1-5 | TRBV7-9 | TGTGCCAGCAGCCGTGGTAGCAATCAGCCCCAGCATTTT | CASSRGSNQPQHF
TRBD2 | - | 17 | TRBJ2-7 | TRBV25-1 | TGTGCCAGCAGTGAGCGACTAGCACTGCAGCGCTCCTACGAGCAGTACTTC | CASSERLALQRSYEQYF
TRBD2 | - | 14 | TRBJ2-1 | TRBV25-1 | TGTGCCAGCAGTGAGCCGGGACTAGCGGGTGAGCAGTTCTTC | CASSEPGLAGEQFF
TRBD1 | many | 14 | TRBJ2-7 | TRBV12-3/TRBV12-4 | TGTGCCAGCAGCCCGTCCGGGACAGCCTACCTGGGGTACTTC | CASSPSGTAYLGYF
- | many | 12 | TRBJ2-4 | TRBV12-3/TRBV12-4 | TGTGCCAGCAGTTTGGCCAAAAACATTCAGTACTTC | CASSLAKNIQYF
- | few | 16 | TRBJ2-3 | TRBV4-2 | TGTGCCAGCAGCCAAGATTCCTCACTCGGAACAGATACGCAGTATTTT | CASSQDSSLGTDTQYF
- | few | 13 | TRBJ2-7 | TRBV20-1 | TGCAGTGCCCGAAGACTCGCCAGCTACGAGCAGTACTTC | CSARRLASYEQYF
TRBD2 | - | 15 | TRBJ2-3 | TRBV20-1 | TGCAGTGCTAGTTGGCTAGCGGGAGAGGGAGATACGCAGTATTTT | CSASWLAGEGDTQYF
- | - | 12 | TRBJ2-1 | TRBV20-1 | TGCAGTGCGCCTCCTAGGTACAATGAGCAGTTCTTC | CSAPPRYNEQFF
- | many | 15 | TRBJ2-1 | TRBV12-3/TRBV12-4 | TGTGCCAGCAGTTTTGGTCCGAGCTCCTACAATGAGCAGTTCTTC | CASSFGPSSYNEQFF
TRBD1 | many | 15 | TRBJ2-1 | TRBV6-1 | TGTGCCAGCAGGCCGACAGGGAGCTCCTACAATGAGCAGTTCTTC | CASRPTGSSYNEQFF
- | few | 13 | TRBJ2-7 | TRBV20-1 | TGCAGTGCTAGTGAGACGGGGTCCTACGAGCAGTACTTC | CSASETGSYEQYF
- | - | 15 | TRBJ2-1 | TRBV4-1 | TGCGCCAGCAGCCAAGTGTACCAGCGCTACAATGAGCAGTTCTTC | CASSQVYQRYNEQFF
- | many | 14 | TRBJ2-1 | TRBV4-3 | TGCGCCAGCAGCCAAGTTGCGGTTCGAGATGAGCAGTTCTTC | CASSQVAVRDEQFF
TRBD2 | - | 15 | TRBJ2-1 | TRBV30 | TGTGCCTGGAGCGAGGGAGTTAAAGCGGGAGATGAGCAGTTCTTC | CAWSEGVKAGDEQFF
- | - | 15 | TRBJ2-3 | TRBV15 | TGTGCCACCAGCAGAGAGGAGGGAGTGTTGGATACGCAGTATTTT | CATSREEGVLDTQYF
TRBD1 | many | 14 | TRBJ1-4 | TRBV10-3 | TGTGCCATCAGTGAGCGGGACAGGGGTGAAAAACTGTTTTTT | CAISERDRGEKLFF
- | - | 17 | TRBJ2-1 | TRBV7-3 | TGTGCCAGCAGCCCATCGGAGGGGGGACCCTCCTACAATGAGCAGTTCTTC | CASSPSEGGPSYNEQFF
- | - | 16 | TRBJ1-6 | TRBV21-1 | TGTGCCAGTCTTGATGGGCCAGACTTCTATAATTCACCCCTCCACTTT | CASLDGPDFYNSPLHF
- | few | 12 | TRBJ2-7 | TRBV20-1 | TGCAGTGCTAGCTTAGGGGTTTACGAGCAGTACTTC | CSASLGVYEQYF
TRBD1 | many | 9 | TRBJ1-1 | TRBV29-1 | TGCAGCGTTACAGGGGGAGCTTTCTTT | CSVTGGAFF
TRBD1 | many | 14 | TRBJ2-7 | TRBV7-9 | TGTGCCAGCAGCCTTGGGGACAGGCCCTACGAGCAGTACTTC | CASSLGDRPYEQYF
TRBD2 | many | 15 | TRBJ2-1 | TRBV4-1 | TGCGCCAGCAGCCAAGCAGATAGCGGGAGGGTGGGGCAGTTCTTC | CASSQADSGRVGQFF
- | few | 14 | TRBJ2-5 | TRBV7-9 | TGTGCCAGCAGCGGCCCCCACGGGGTGGAGACCCAGTACTTC | CASSGPHGVETQYF
- | many | 14 | TRBJ2-7 | TRBV4-3 | TGCGCCAGCAGCCAAGGACTTGCCGGCTACGAGCAGTACTTC | CASSQGLAGYEQYF
TRBD2 | many | 14 | TRBJ2-7 | TRBV10-3 | TGTGCCATCAGTGGGACTAGCGGGAGAGCCGAGCAGTACTTC | CAISGTSGRAEQYF
TRBD2 | few | 15 | TRBJ2-7 | TRBV11-2 | TGTGCCAGCAGCTTTACTAGCGGGAGCAGAGGCGAGCAGTACTTC | CASSFTSGSRGEQYF
- | - | 14 | TRBJ1-6 | TRBV6-4 | TGTGCCAGCAGCCCTCGACAGGCCGGGCCACCCCTCCACTTT | CASSPRQAGPPLHF
TRBD1 | - | 12 | TRBJ1-2 | TRBV5-4 | TGTGCCAGCAGCTTAGGGACAGCCGGCTACACCTTC | CASSLGTAGYTF
TRBD2 | - | 16 | TRBJ2-7 | TRBV30 | TGTGCCTGGGAAGGGACTAGCGGGACCAACACCTACGAGCAGTACTTC | CAWEGTSGTNTYEQYF
- | many | 15 | TRBJ1-3 | TRBV12-3/TRBV12-4 | TGTGCCAGCAGTTCCTCCGGGACGGCTGGAAACACCATATATTTT | CASSSSGTAGNTIYF
TRBD2 | - | 15 | TRBJ2-5 | TRBV6-5 | TGTGCCAGCAGCCCCATAGCGGGAAACCGAGAGACCCAGTACTTC | CASSPIAGNRETQYF
- | many | 12 | TRBJ2-1 | TRBV20-1 | TGCAGTGCTTCCCCCCGGGAGAATGAGCAGTTCTTC | CSASPRENEQFF
- | few | 13 | TRBJ2-7 | TRBV4-2 | TGTGCCAGCAGCCAAAATAGAGGGAACGAGCAGTACTTC | CASSQNRGNEQYF
TRBD1 | few | 14 | TRBJ2-2 | TRBV20-1 | TGCAGTGCAGCCGGGACAGGGGACACCGGGGAGCTGTTTTTT | CSAAGTGDTGELFF
- | - | 14 | TRBJ1-1 | TRBV12-3/TRBV12-4 | TGTGCCAGCAGTTTAGATGAGGCGAACACTGAAGCTTTCTTT | CASSLDEANTEAFF
- | many | 12 | TRBJ2-1 | TRBV20-1 | TGCAGTGCTAGCGCCAGATGGAATGAGCAGTTCTTC | CSASARWNEQFF
- | few | 14 | TRBJ1-2 | TRBV20-1 | TGCAGTGCTAGACTCCGGCGGGGGAACTATGGCTACACCTTC | CSARLRRGNYGYTF
TRBD2 | few | 15 | TRBJ2-1 | TRBV2 | TGTGCCAGCAGTGAAGGTCTAGCGGATTACAATGAGCAGTTCTTC | CASSEGLADYNEQFF
- | - | 14 | TRBJ2-2 | TRBV4-1 | TGCGCCAGCAGCCAAGTTAGGACCACCGGGGAGCTGTTTTTT | CASSQVRTTGELFF